The 30 T cell receptor beta chains given below trace back to one sample, sequenced in a study of cytomegalovirus exposure and HLA in healthy donors. The PCR employed 60 Vbeta primers together with 13 Jbeta primers. The table came from immunoSEQ multiplex PCR; TCRdb's copy has only in-frame clones and leaves some out. The sample lists around 230,000 clones, 82% seen once, with 5.5% to 7.5% in the top ten. The sample was PBMCs. The receptors shown here come from a middle-aged man in good health and CMV-seropositive.

V and J are TRBV12-5 and TRBJ2-2; 9 nucleotides align to TRBD1. CDR1 LGHNT and CDR2 FRNRAP come from the germline V gene. The junction had 6 bases not matched to a gene; V was cut back by 2 bases and J by 2 bases. CDR3 length: 17 residues. CDR3 DNA: TGTGCTAGTGGTTTGACCCGGACAGGGGCTAACACCGGGGAGCTGTTTTTT. Amino acid sequence: CASGLTRTGANTGELFF. The full variable domain, in which reference TRBV12-5 and TRBJ2-2 provide the parts outside the CDR3, is DARVTQTPRHKVTEMGQEVTMRCQPILGHNTVFWYRQTMMQGLELLAYFRNRAPLDDSGMPKDRFSAEMPDATLATLKIQPSEPRDSAVYFCASGLTRTGANTGELFFGEGSRLTVL.

In its sample, this clone was seen a few times. The rearrangement links TRBV6-1 to TRBJ1-5; D is undetermined. V lost 5 bases and J 3 bases, leaving 8 bases between the germline ends. Germline CDR1 is MNHNS and CDR2 is SASEGT. The CDR3 is 13 residues long. This chain's CDR3 is CASSPGPNQPQHF. Written as DNA, the CDR3 is TGTGCCAGCAGTCCAGGCCCCAATCAGCCCCAGCATTTT.

The chain has TRBV5-4 and TRBJ2-7; 8 bases fit TRBD2. Trimming removed 2 bases from V and 0 bases from J; junction bases left unmatched: 4. CDR3 length: 15 amino acids. Looked up from germline, CDR1 is SGHNT and CDR2 is YYREEE (reference sequence). The DNA of the CDR3 is TGTGCCAGCAGCTTAAGCGGGACTAGCTCCTACGAGCAGTACTTC. Residues: CASSLSGTSSYEQYF.

The rearrangement joins TRBV27 to TRBJ2-1; D unresolved. Germline values: CDR1 MNHEY, CDR2 SMNVEV (reference sequence). The length of the CDR3 is 12 residues. V shed 6 bases and J shed 4 bases, with 7 bases lying between them. DNA for the CDR3: TGTGCCAGCAGGAACAGATACAATGAGCAGTTCTTC. Its translation is CASRNRYNEQFF.

The sample holds one count of this clone. This sequence joins TRBV2 and TRBJ2-7; TRBD2 matches at 7 bases. J gave up 2 bases and V 3 bases, and 4 bases lay outside the gene matches. The CDR3 is 14 residues long. Germline CDR1 is SNHLY and CDR2 is FYNNEI. Here the CDR3 reads CASSEGGSTYEQYV. The CDR3 DNA reads as TGTGCCAGCAGTGAGGGGGGGTCTACCTACGAGCAGTACGTC.

This clone was detected only once. The chain combines TRBV5-4 with TRBJ2-2; 7 bases align to TRBD2. CDR3 length: 16 residues. Germline CDR1 reads SGHNT; CDR2 reads YYREEE (reference sequence). With 0 bases clipped from V and 0 bases from J, the junction kept 2 bases outside the gene matches. The CDR3 DNA is TGTGCCAGCAGCTTGGGGACTAGGCCGAACACCGGGGAGCTGTTTTTT. It encodes CASSLGTRPNTGELFF.

The table lists this clone with a few counts. This chain uses TRBV11-2 with TRBJ1-5, with D hard to call. The CDR3 is made up of 13 amino acids. Between the trimmed V and J ends, which lost 0 bases and 7 bases, there was a span of 7 bases. From germline, CDR1 is SGHAT and CDR2 FQNNGV. The CDR3: CASSLERSQPQHF. The DNA of the CDR3 is TGTGCCAGCAGCTTAGAACGGTCCCAGCCCCAGCATTTT.

Note on this clone: A read error may produce the germline difference seen at one junction end. The chain carries TRBV5-1 and TRBJ1-3; no firm D call. The CDR3 is 15 amino acids. The germline CDR1 and CDR2 sequences are SGHRS and YFSETQ. DNA of the CDR3: TGCGCCGGCAGCTTGGGAGAGGGATGGGGAAACACCATATATTTT. This translates into CAGSLGEGWGNTIYF.

The rearrangement joins TRBV7-2 to TRBJ2-2, with D perhaps TRBD2 (6 bases). Germline CDR1 SGHTA, CDR2 FQGNSA. The CDR3 sequence is 15 residues long. Trimming left V 2 bases short and J 2 bases short, with 9 bases between. As DNA, the CDR3 is TGTGCCAGCAGCTTATCCGGGAGCAACACCGGGGAGCTGTTTTTT. This translates into CASSLSGSNTGELFF.

The chain employs TRBV11-2 and TRBJ1-2; TRBD1 aligns across 10 bases. J lost 4 bases, V lost 5 bases, and 4 bases had no gene match. The CDR3 is 14 amino acids. Germline V CDR1 and CDR2: SGHAT, FQNNGV. The CDR3 here is CASSPGTGAYGYTF. CDR3 in DNA: TGTGCCAGCAGCCCAGGGACAGGGGCCTATGGCTACACCTTC.

This clone was seen a single time. This sequence joins TRBV4-1 and TRBJ1-3, with D hard to call. Germline CDR1 and CDR2: MGHRA and YSYEKL. The CDR3 sequence is 11 residues long. With 0 bases removed from V and 8 bases from J, the gap between germline ends came to 2 bases. DNA of the CDR3: TGCGCCAGCAGCCAAGACTACACCATATATTTT. It encodes CASSQDYTIYF.

The chain has TRBV6-1 and TRBJ2-1; D remains unclear. Germline assignment: CDR1 MNHNS and CDR2 SASEGT. The CDR3 loop spans 13 amino acids. V gave up 6 bases and J gave up 0 bases, with 6 bases separating them. The CDR3 sequence is CASSSSSYNEQFF. Written as DNA, the CDR3 is TGTGCCAGCAGCTCGAGCTCCTACAATGAGCAGTTCTTC.

The gene calls are TRBV6-6 and TRBJ2-1; 10 positions agree with TRBD1. The CDR3 consists of 13 residues. Germline loops: CDR1 MNHNY, CDR2 SVGAGI (reference sequence). The CDR3 loop is CAVGTGAFNEQFF. In DNA form, the CDR3 reads TGTGCTGTTGGGACAGGGGCGTTCAATGAGCAGTTCTTC.

This clone was recorded a few times. The chain is built from TRBV19 and TRBJ1-1; D is undetermined. V dropped 7 bases and J dropped 1 base, with 16 bases sitting between them. Germline lookup yields CDR1 LNHDA and CDR2 SQIVND (reference sequence). The CDR3 sequence is 15 residues long. DNA for the CDR3: TGTGCCAGTAAGGAGCGGGCCAACAAGAACACTGAAGCTTTCTTT. This sequence encodes CASKERANKNTEAFF.

The rearrangement joins TRBV5-6 to TRBJ2-2; 8 bases align to TRBD2. J gave up 4 bases and V 3 bases, and 8 bases lay outside the gene matches. CDR1 SGHDT and CDR2 YYEEEE come from the germline V gene. This CDR3 spans 16 amino acids. Written as DNA, the CDR3 is TGTGCCAGCAGCTCCCCGGGCGGGAGGCGCACCGGGGAGCTGTTTTTT. Its translation is CASSSPGGRRTGELFF. Supplemented by reference TRBV5-6 and TRBJ2-2, the full variable domain reads DAGVTQSPTHLIKTRGQQVTLRCSPKSGHDTVSWYQQALGQGPQFIFQYYEEEERQRGNFPDRFSGHQFPNYSSELNVNALLLGDSALYLCASSSPGGRRTGELFFGEGSRLTVL.

Worth noting for this clone: This sample includes further DNA sequences coding for the same CDR3. V is TRBV9 and J is TRBJ2-7, with 7 bases aligning to TRBD1. Germline CDR1 reads SGDLS; CDR2 reads YYNGEE. V dropped 0 bases and J dropped 0; count of bases not matched to a gene: 3. The CDR3 has 15 amino acids. The chain's CDR3 is CASSVGAGGSYEQYF. The CDR3 DNA is TGTGCCAGCAGCGTAGGCGCAGGGGGCTCCTACGAGCAGTACTTC.

The rearrangement links TRBV27 to TRBJ1-1, with 8 bases matching TRBD1. CDR3 length: 15 amino acids. The germline V gene has CDR1 MNHEY and CDR2 SMNVEV (reference sequence). The trim removed 6 bases at V and 4 bases at J, leaving 10 bases unmatched. The CDR3 loop reads CASRPGGRFATEAFF. The CDR3 DNA follows: TGTGCCAGCAGGCCAGGGGGCAGGTTTGCCACTGAAGCTTTCTTT.

The chain couples TRBV27 to TRBJ2-3; D possibly corresponds to TRBD1 (6 bases). The CDR3 is made up of 14 amino acids. The V end was cut by 2 bases, the J end by 4 bases, with 10 bases between. Germline CDR1 and CDR2: MNHEY and SMNVEV (reference sequence). The CDR3 is CASSLTDSSDTQYF. The DNA of the CDR3 is TGTGCCAGCAGTTTAACGGACAGCTCAGATACGCAGTATTTT.

The rearrangement uses TRBV4-1 and TRBJ2-5; TRBD2 matches 8 bases. CDR3 size: 16 residues. V trimming: 1 base; J trimming: 3 bases; junction bases outside the gene matches: 7. The germline V gene encodes CDR1 MGHRA and CDR2 YSYEKL. The CDR3 here is CASSQGVGRAEETQYF. In DNA form, the CDR3 reads TGCGCCAGCAGCCAAGGTGTCGGGAGGGCCGAAGAGACCCAGTACTTC.

The rearrangement uses TRBV7-3 and TRBJ2-6; tentative D call: TRBD1 (6 bases). The CDR3 extends over 14 amino acids. CDR1 SGHTA and CDR2 FQGTGA come from the germline V gene. V was cut by 2 bases and J by 4 bases, with 6 bases left in between. CDR3 nucleotide sequence: TGTGCCAGCAGCTTACAGGGGGGGGCCAACGTCCTGACTTTC. Translation gives CASSLQGGANVLTF.

CDR3 sequence: CASSKDRGRGEAFF. CDR3 in DNA: TGTGCCAGTAGTAAGGACAGGGGGCGGGGTGAAGCTTTCTTT. The chain recombines TRBV19 with TRBJ1-1, with TRBD1 identical over 11 bases. The CDR3 is 14 amino acids. Germline loops: CDR1 LNHDA, CDR2 SQIVND (reference sequence). V dropped 4 bases and J dropped 7; count of bases not matched to a gene: 5.

The chain joins TRBV5-4 to TRBJ1-1, with 7 bases matching TRBD1. CDR1 SGHNT and CDR2 YYREEE come from the germline V gene (reference sequence). This CDR3 is 13 amino acids long. V lost 5 bases and J lost 6; bases outside the gene matches: 7. DNA for the CDR3: TGTGCCAGCAGTCCCGGACAGGTCTCTGAAGCTTTCTTT. Amino acids: CASSPGQVSEAFF.

The CDR3 DNA sequence: TGCAGCGTTCCTACAGGGTTGGGGGGCTACACCTTC. Translating it yields CSVPTGLGGYTF. This rearrangement joins TRBV29-1 to TRBJ1-2; TRBD1 might be the D (6 bases). Germline-derived CDR1 and CDR2 are SQVTM and ANQGSEA. V was cut by 5 bases and J by 8 bases, with 15 bases left in between. This CDR3 has 12 amino acids.

V usage is TRBV2 and J usage is TRBJ2-7; unclear D gene. This CDR3 is built from 13 residues. V shed 2 bases and J shed 0 bases, with 5 bases lying between them. Germline CDR1 reads SNHLY; CDR2 reads FYNNEI. CDR3 sequence (DNA): TGTGCCAGCAGTGAACGCGGCTCCTACGAGCAGTACGTC. This sequence encodes CASSERGSYEQYV.

The chain combines TRBV18 with TRBJ2-5; 9 positions agree with TRBD2. Germline V gene data show CDR1 as KGHSH and CDR2 as LQKENI. The CDR3 sequence is 15 residues long. The J segment lost 4 bases and the V segment lost 4 bases, leaving 7 bases of the junction unmatched. The CDR3 coding sequence is TGTGCCAGCTCACAATCCGCGGGAGGGCCAGAGACCCAGTACTTC. This codes for CASSQSAGGPETQYF.

V is TRBV5-6 and J is TRBJ2-3; TRBD1 aligns across 7 bases. CDR3 length equals 15 residues. The V gene's germline CDR1 is SGHDT and CDR2 YYEEEE. J was trimmed by 1 base and V by 0 bases; bases with no gene match: 2. The CDR3 region has the DNA TGTGCCAGCAGCTTGGGACAGGGAGGCACAGATACGCAGTATTTT. It is translated as CASSLGQGGTDTQYF.

This sequence joins TRBV5-6 and TRBJ2-3, with TRBD2 matching over 8 bases. The CDR3 runs 14 residues. Germline V gene lookup returns CDR1 SGHDT and CDR2 YYEEEE. J lost 1 base, V lost 4 bases, and 2 bases had no gene match. CDR3 in amino acids: CASSTTSGTDTQYF. CDR3 nucleotide sequence: TGTGCCAGCAGCACGACTAGCGGCACAGATACGCAGTATTTT.

The rearrangement links TRBV5-1 to TRBJ2-7; 11 bases match TRBD1. The CDR3 is 15 residues long. V lost 4 bases, J lost 2 bases, and 5 bases stayed unmatched. CDR1 is SGHRS and CDR2 is YFSETQ in the germline V gene. CDR3 sequence (DNA): TGCGCCAGCAGCCTGGGACAGGGGGGCACCTACGAGCAGTACTTC. This gives the protein CASSLGQGGTYEQYF.

The DNA for the CDR3 is TGTGCCAGCAGTGAAGTTCTAGCGGGATATAATGAGCAGTTCTTC. Residues: CASSEVLAGYNEQFF. The V and J genes are TRBV2 and TRBJ2-1, with TRBD2 identical over 9 bases. J was trimmed by 7 bases and V by 1 base; bases with no gene match: 5. CDR1 SNHLY and CDR2 FYNNEI come from the germline V gene. The CDR3 runs 15 residues.

This chain uses TRBV6-6 with TRBJ2-7; a possible D gene is TRBD2 (5 bases). CDR1 and CDR2 from the germline V gene are MNHNY and SVGAGI (reference sequence). The CDR3 is 13 amino acids. V was shortened by 0 bases and J by 6 bases, with 9 bases between the two germline ends. CDR3 DNA: TGTGCCAGCAGTTACTCTCCCGAGGGCGAGCAGTACTTC. Translated: CASSYSPEGEQYF.